The clone carrying this T cell receptor (beta chain) was counted ten times or more. One entry per CDR3 protein, called by TCRdb with MiXCR from the 5' RACE reads. The sample carries about 130,000 distinct CDR3 sequences, 6% to 8.5% recorded once. This specimen belongs to a study of CD8 T cells in ankylosing spondylitis. V lost 0 bases to trimming and J lost 3 bases, with 13 bases between them. Germline V gives CDR1 KGHDR, CDR2 SFDVKD. The CDR3 has 17 residues. The receptor was isolated from a female donor with ankylosing spondylitis or in good health (not recorded which). The chain carries TRBV24-1 and TRBJ2-2, with D unclear. Sequencing was carried out using blood, either unsorted or a sorted T cell fraction (not recorded which). This CDR3 is CATSDLSTLPHTGELFF. DNA of the CDR3: TGTGCCACCAGTGATTTGAGTACCCTACCCCACACCGGGGAGCTGTTTTTT.